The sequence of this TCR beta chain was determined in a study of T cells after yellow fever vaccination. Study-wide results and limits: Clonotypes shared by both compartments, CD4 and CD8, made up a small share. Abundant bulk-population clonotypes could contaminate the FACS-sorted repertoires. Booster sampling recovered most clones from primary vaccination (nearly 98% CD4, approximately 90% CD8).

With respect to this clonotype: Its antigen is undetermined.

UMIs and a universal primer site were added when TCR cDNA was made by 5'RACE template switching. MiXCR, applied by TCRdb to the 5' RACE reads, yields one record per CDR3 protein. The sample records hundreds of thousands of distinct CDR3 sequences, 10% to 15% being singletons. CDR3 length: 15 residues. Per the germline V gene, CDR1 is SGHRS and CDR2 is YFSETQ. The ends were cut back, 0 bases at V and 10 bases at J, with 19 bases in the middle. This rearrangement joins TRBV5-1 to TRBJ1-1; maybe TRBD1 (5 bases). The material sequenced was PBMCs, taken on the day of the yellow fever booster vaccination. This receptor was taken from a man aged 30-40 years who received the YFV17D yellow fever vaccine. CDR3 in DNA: TGCGCCAGCAGCTTGGGGGGCGTTGGTGGGGCAACAGCTTTCTTT. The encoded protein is CASSLGGVGGATAFF.